A selection of T cell receptor beta chains follows, all from one sample in a study of blood T cell repertoires in COVID-19. Sequencing used immunoSEQ multiplex PCR; TCRdb keeps in-frame clones, though not all of them. The sample has a few hundred thousand clones; 90% are singletons. The sequencing input was PBMCs or T cells enriched from blood (not recorded which). Source of these receptors: a man aged 30 to 39 who had recovered from COVID-19. The CDR3 runs from the conserved cysteine through the conserved F or W. D genes are given only for firm matches.

J	D	V	DNA	CDR3
TRBJ1-1	NA	TRBV19	TGTGCCAGTAGTCTCGTCGACAGTCAGAACACTGAAGCTTTCTTT	CASSLVDSQNTEAFF
TRBJ2-2	NA	TRBV3-1/TRBV3-2	TGTGCCAGCAGCCAAGTAGAGGGCACCGGGGAGCTGTTTTTT	CASSQVEGTGELFF
TRBJ2-3	NA	TRBV6-5	TGTGCCAGCAGTTACTCGGAGTTCGGGGACACAGATACGCAGTATTTT	CASSYSEFGDTDTQYF
TRBJ1-6	NA	TRBV19	TGTGCCAGTAGAGGAGGGGATTATAATTCACCCCTCCACTTT	CASRGGDYNSPLHF
TRBJ2-1	TRBD1	TRBV29-1	TGCAGCGCACCGGGACAGGGCTACAATGAGCAGTTCTTC	CSAPGQGYNEQFF
TRBJ2-3	TRBD2	TRBV9	TGTGCCAGCAGCGTAGAATTGGGGCGGGGGGGCACAGATACGCAGTATTTT	CASSVELGRGGTDTQYF
TRBJ2-2	NA	TRBV5-5	TGTGCCAGCAGCTCGCCCTACGCCGGGGAGCTGTTTTTT	CASSSPYAGELFF
TRBJ1-5	NA	TRBV6-5	TGTGCCAGCAGTTACAGGGGGAGCAATCAGCCCCAGCATTTT	CASSYRGSNQPQHF
TRBJ2-2	TRBD2	TRBV3-1/TRBV3-2	TGTGCCAGCAGCCAAGAGTTGCTAGCGGCGAACACCGGGGAGCTGTTTTTT	CASSQELLAANTGELFF
TRBJ1-5	NA	TRBV19	TGTGCCAGTAGTATTGAAGGGAGAAATCAGCCCCAGCATTTT	CASSIEGRNQPQHF
TRBJ2-7	NA	TRBV6-5	TGTGCCAGCTTCGGTCTACCTTCCTACGAGCAGTACTTC	CASFGLPSYEQYF
TRBJ1-5	TRBD1	TRBV7-2	TGTGCCAGCAGCCAGCGACAGGGGGCCCAGCATTTT	CASSQRQGAQHF
TRBJ1-6	NA	TRBV9	TGTGCCAGCAGCTTGGGGGGGACCTATAATTCACCCCTCCACTTT	CASSLGGTYNSPLHF